The present entry profiles one T cell receptor beta chain with its context. Its antigen is not identified. The data are from a study of beta chain features in type 1 diabetes. Naive, central memory, regulatory and stem cell-like memory cells within the CD4+ compartment were sorted using CD45RO/CCR7/CD25/CD127/CD95/CD27. TCRB transcripts that were expressed got sequenced, as all of the isolated RNA had been reverse transcribed. Repertoires were generated with immunoSEQ multiplex PCR, while TCRdb's copy carries only in-frame clones and drops some. The sample has 810,000 or so clones; roughly 16% are singletons. Trimming took off 4 bases at V and 0 bases at J, with 19 bases between the two ends. The CDR3 consists of 17 residues. From germline, CDR1 is SGHRS and CDR2 YFSETQ. Study observations and caveats: Sampled from patients, naive, central memory and Treg TCRB repertoires appeared more similar than those sampled from healthy donors. A definitive answer on HLA type influencing TCRB rearrangement was not reached here.

The clonotype was recovered from a young woman in good health. The specimen was naive CD4+ T cells from blood. This chain links TRBV5-1 with TRBJ1-1, with D perhaps matching TRBD1 (6 bases). This chain's CDR3 is CASSPGAAGNLNTEAFF. CDR3 DNA sequence: TGCGCCAGCAGCCCGGGGGCCGCAGGGAATTTGAACACTGAAGCTTTCTTT.